This T cell receptor beta chain was documented in a study of shared clonotypes between healthy human individuals. Method: immunoSEQ multiplex PCR; TCRdb's copy keeps in-frame clones and lacks some. The sample records around 2,000,000 clones, 85% to 95% being singletons. This CDR3 comprises 15 residues. With 0 bases clipped from V and 2 bases from J, the junction kept 1 base outside the gene matches. Germline loops: CDR1 LGHNA, CDR2 YNFKEQ. The TCR sequence derives from a man aged 18-30 years in good health. V gene TRBV4-2 combines with J gene TRBJ2-1; the match to TRBD2 covers 7 bases. Sequencing was carried out using naive CD4+ T cells sorted from blood. The subset denotes: CD45RA+ positively selected. CDR3 coding DNA: TGTGCCAGCAGCCAAGAGGGGACTACCTACAATGAGCAGTTCTTC. Residues: CASSQEGTTYNEQFF.